This T cell receptor beta chain was profiled in a study of technical replicates of blood from a few donors (dated by TCRdb to the late 2010s). CDR1 and CDR2 (MRHNA, SNTAGT) derive from the germline V gene. The V end loses 0 bases and the J end loses 6 bases, and a stretch of 18 bases separates them. The CDR3 measures 16 amino acids from cysteine to phenylalanine. The entry retains the CDR3 DNA only, 48 bases that are in frame from base 1. Library prep was done by the immunoSEQ multiplex PCR assay. In its TCRdb copy, this immuneACCESS table keeps in-frame sequences only and misses some clones. Where compared with another copy, unresolved V genes explain less than half of these, and the others have no known cause. The table for this sample lists about 83,000 clones; approximately 92% of them were counted only once. 0.25% of the sample rests with the top ten. On this clone itself: No cognate antigen has been identified for it. Per-base quality was not reported, and no clone a single base away is much larger than it.

The sample consisted of T cells isolated from PBMCs. This TCR was sampled from a human donor in good health. The V and J genes are TRBV6-4 and TRBJ2-7; a tentative D call is TRBD2 (6 bases match). The CDR3 protein: CASSDSGGVKLGEQYF. The DNA reads TGTGCCAGCAGTGACTCTGGAGGGGTAAAATTAGGCGAGCAGTACTTC.